The rows below give T cell receptor beta chains drawn from one sample of a study of PD-L1 blockade in urothelial cancer. Sequencing was performed with immunoSEQ multiplex PCR; in TCRdb, only in-frame clones are kept and a portion is missing. This sample has 35,000 to 50,000 clones; around four fifths occur once, and the top ten carry about 15%. The specimen comprised PBMCs, sampled around atezolizumab (anti-PD-L1) treatment. Receptors originate from a man in his 60s with urothelial cancer. The CDR3 runs from the conserved cysteine through the conserved F or W. D genes are given only for firm matches. Size is stated for part of the rows, as once, few or many counts, or as a class when the clone is expanded.

cdr3_nt	cdr3_aa	d_call	clone_size	j_call	v_call
TGTGCCAGCTCACCTCGGACAGGCCAATTCTCTGGAAACACCATATATTTT	CASSPRTGQFSGNTIYF	TRBD1	-	TRBJ1-3	TRBV18
TGCGCCAGCAGCCACCTTCCGGGACAGGGTACCGGGGAGCTGTTTTTT	CASSHLPGQGTGELFF	TRBD1	-	TRBJ2-2	TRBV4-1
TGTGCCAGCCGACCACAGGGTCGGGGCTATAATTCACCCCTCCACTTT	CASRPQGRGYNSPLHF	-	-	TRBJ1-6	TRBV28
TGCGCCAGCAGCCGGGGAGACGGACAGGGCTACGAGCAGTACTTC	CASSRGDGQGYEQYF	TRBD1	-	TRBJ2-7	TRBV5-1
TGCGCCAGCAGCAAAACAGGGGGCTATGAGACCCAGTACTTC	CASSKTGGYETQYF	TRBD1	-	TRBJ2-5	TRBV5-1
TGTGCCAGCAGCTTAGATGGTACTAGCAATGAGCAGTTCTTC	CASSLDGTSNEQFF	-	-	TRBJ2-1	TRBV11-2
TGTGCCAGTAGTGGGAGGACGGACACCGGGGAGCTGTTTTTT	CASSGRTDTGELFF	-	-	TRBJ2-2	TRBV19
TGTGCCAGCAAACCGGGACAAAGTAGGAATGAGCAGTTCTTC	CASKPGQSRNEQFF	-	-	TRBJ2-1	TRBV6-5
TGTGCCAGCAGCTTACGGGTTGACAATGAGCAGTTCTTC	CASSLRVDNEQFF	-	-	TRBJ2-1	TRBV5-4
TGTGCCAGCAGTACTCAGGACAGGGGAGGACCTGAAGCTTTCTTT	CASSTQDRGGPEAFF	TRBD1	-	TRBJ1-1	TRBV2
TGTGCCAGCAGCTTGGGGGGGCCGGGCACCGGGGAGCTGTTTTTT	CASSLGGPGTGELFF	-	-	TRBJ2-2	TRBV5-5
TGTGCCAGCAGCTTAGATCCTTGGACCCAGTACTTC	CASSLDPWTQYF	-	-	TRBJ2-5	TRBV11-3
TGTGCCAGTAGTATGGGGACAGGGGCGGACCACGAGCAGTACTTC	CASSMGTGADHEQYF	TRBD1	once	TRBJ2-7	TRBV19
TGTGCCAGCAGTGGCGGGACAGGGGGTAATGAAAAACTGTTTTTT	CASSGGTGGNEKLFF	TRBD1	-	TRBJ1-4	TRBV6-6
TGTGCCATCAGTGAGTCGACTGTCCGGACAGATACGCAGTATTTT	CAISESTVRTDTQYF	-	-	TRBJ2-3	TRBV10-3
TGTGCCAGCAGCTTCGGACAGCCCCGCGAGCAGTACTTC	CASSFGQPREQYF	-	-	TRBJ2-7	TRBV7-2
TGTGCCAGCAGTGAAGACCGGGCAGGGTGGACCGGGGAGCTGTTTTTT	CASSEDRAGWTGELFF	-	once	TRBJ2-2	TRBV2
TGTGCCAGTACTGGAACTGGGGGGGCCAGGAATGAGCAGTTCTTC	CASTGTGGARNEQFF	-	-	TRBJ2-1	TRBV19
TGTGCCAGCAGTGAGCTAGCGGGGGTTACCTACGAGCAGTACTTC	CASSELAGVTYEQYF	TRBD2	-	TRBJ2-7	TRBV6-1
TGTGCCAGCAGCGTCGTAGTCTATACCGGGGCCAACGTCCTGACTTTC	CASSVVVYTGANVLTF	-	-	TRBJ2-6	TRBV7-8
TGTGCCAGCAGTTCAACCCGGGACAGGGACTCAACTAATGAAAAACTGTTTTTT	CASSSTRDRDSTNEKLFF	TRBD1	-	TRBJ1-4	TRBV28
TGTGCCAGTAGTATAGTGGCTGAGGCGTACAATGAGCAGTTCTTC	CASSIVAEAYNEQFF	-	few	TRBJ2-1	TRBV19
TGCGCCAGCAGCCAAGGTTCTAGCATCGGCGAGCAGTACTTC	CASSQGSSIGEQYF	-	-	TRBJ2-7	TRBV4-1
TGTGCCAGCAGCCAAGGACTGAGGGACAAGCTGTTCTTC	CASSQGLRDKLFF	-	-	TRBJ2-1	TRBV14